This entry lists 8 T cell receptor beta chains sequenced from one sample in a study of T cell responses to AZD1222 COVID-19 vaccine. Using immunoSEQ multiplex PCR, the repertoire was profiled, and TCRdb retains in-frame clones only, with some absent. The sample includes 110,000 to 150,000 clones, 80% to 90% of them seen just once. The sequences come from peripheral blood, collected on day 0 of AZD1222 vaccination. The source of these receptors is an adult in good health.

This chain uses TRBV4-1 with TRBJ2-7, with 10 bases matching TRBD2. The V gene's germline CDR1 is MGHRA and CDR2 YSYEKL. CDR3 length equals 14 residues. Trimming at V came to 1 base and at J to 5 bases, leaving 2 bases not matched to a gene. CDR3 amino acids: CASSQGGLANEQYF. The CDR3 DNA reads TGCGCCAGCAGCCAAGGGGGACTAGCGAACGAGCAGTACTTC.

The chain carries TRBV6-5 and TRBJ1-2; TRBD1 is a possible D gene (5 bases). Germline CDR1 MNHEY, CDR2 SVGAGI. CDR3 length equals 14 residues. V gave up 7 bases and J gave up 6 bases, with 18 bases separating them. The DNA of the CDR3 is TGTGCCAGCACCGGGGGTCAGCCGGCCCATGGCTACACCTTC. This encodes CASTGGQPAHGYTF.

The V gene is TRBV10-3, the J gene TRBJ1-5; D not certain. Between the trimmed V and J ends, which lost 6 bases and 0 bases, there was a span of 15 bases. This CDR3 has 16 residues. CDR1 and CDR2 from the germline V gene are ENHRY and SYGVKD. CDR3 sequence: CAISASQQYSNQPQHF. The CDR3 region has the DNA TGTGCCATCAGCGCCTCGCAGCAGTATAGCAATCAGCCCCAGCATTTT.

The CDR3 bases are TGTGCCAGTAGGGCGGAGAACTATGGCTACACCTTC. Protein product: CASRAENYGYTF. This chain uses TRBV19 with TRBJ1-2, with D hard to call. There are 12 residues in the CDR3. Between the trimmed V and J ends, which lost 6 bases and 2 bases, there was a span of 7 bases. The V gene's germline CDR1 is LNHDA and CDR2 SQIVND (reference sequence). Looking up the rest from reference TRBV19 and TRBJ1-2 gives the full variable domain: DGGITQSPKYLFRKEGQNVTLSCEQNLNHDAMYWYRQDPGQGLRLIYYSQIVNDFQKGDIAEGYSVSREKKESFPLTVTSAQKNPTAFYLCASRAENYGYTFGSGTRLTVV.

The chain carries TRBV6-5 and TRBJ2-1; the match to TRBD1 covers 9 bases. The V segment lost 0 bases and the J segment 15 bases; nucleotides outside the gene matches: 6. Germline loops: CDR1 MNHEY, CDR2 SVGAGI. CDR3 length: 13 amino acids. The CDR3 sequence is CASSYSGTGFGFF. The DNA for the CDR3 is TGTGCCAGCAGTTACTCAGGGACAGGGTTCGGGTTCTTC.

The V and J genes are TRBV27 and TRBJ2-3, with D unclear. The germline V gene has CDR1 MNHEY and CDR2 SMNVEV (reference sequence). V was pared by 7 bases and J by 2 bases, with 19 bases between. The CDR3 consists of 16 residues. The CDR3 reads CASNHGLGPATDTQYF. The CDR3 DNA sequence: TGTGCCAGCAACCACGGTCTAGGGCCAGCCACAGATACGCAGTATTTT.

This rearrangement joins TRBV10-3 to TRBJ1-5; maybe TRBD1 (5 bases). In germline, CDR1 is ENHRY, CDR2 SYGVKD. V was pared by 9 bases and J by 6 bases, with 12 bases between. The CDR3 length is 12 residues. CDR3 protein: CAIGDGGQPQHF. The CDR3 bases are TGTGCCATTGGGGACGGAGGTCAGCCCCAGCATTTT.

The chain is built from TRBV27 and TRBJ1-5; D unresolved. This CDR3 spans 16 amino acids. The V gene's germline CDR1 is MNHEY and CDR2 SMNVEV (reference sequence). Between the trimmed V and J ends, which lost 0 bases and 2 bases, there was a span of 11 bases. The CDR3 sequence is CASSLSHGVGNQPQHF. In DNA form, the CDR3 reads TGTGCCAGCAGTTTATCGCACGGGGTTGGCAATCAGCCCCAGCATTTT.